This TCR beta chain was sequenced during a study of T-cell reconstitution after alpha-beta-depleted transplantation in children. Study observations and caveats: T-cell counts and diversity at one year following transplant were attributed mainly to newly produced T cells. TCRbeta diversity was high at day 60 in some patients (a result of surviving recipient T cells and thymic progenitors). Expanded graft clones numbering several hundred reportedly gave rise to alpha-beta T cells about two months after transplant.

TCRbeta library preparation incorporated unique molecular identifiers. MiXCR, applied by TCRdb to the PCR reads, yields one record per CDR3 protein. The sample contains roughly 500,000 distinct CDR3 sequences, 10% to 13% of which appear only once. The CDR3 length is 16 residues. Germline values: CDR1 MNHNS, CDR2 SASEGT. V trimming: 4 bases; J trimming: 6 bases; junction bases outside the gene matches: 11. This clonotype appeared a few times. The antigen remains unidentified. Sequenced here: PBMCs, sampled before TCRalphabeta/CD19-depleted stem cell transplant. The TCR was taken from a child aged 2 to 15 with inherited bone marrow failure, due to receive a stem cell transplant. The V gene is TRBV6-1, the J gene TRBJ1-4, with 7 bases matching TRBD1. Here the CDR3 DNA reads TGTGCCAGCAGTGTAGACCCGACAGGGCCTCATGAAAAACTGTTTTTT. This encodes CASSVDPTGPHEKLFF.